The rows below give T cell receptor beta chains drawn from one sample of a study of blood T cells in healthy people across ages. MiXCR was run by TCRdb on the 5' RACE reads, yielding one entry per CDR3 protein. The sample holds 710,000 or so distinct CDR3 sequences, 20% to 25% seen once. Source material: blood. The receptors here all came from a man between 70 and 80 years old in good health. The CDR3 runs from the conserved cysteine through the conserved F or W. The D gene is left open where the match is weak. Clone size appears in some rows only: once, few, many, or a class for an expanded clone.

clone size,V gene,J gene,D gene,CDR3 protein,CDR3 DNA
few,TRBV20-1,TRBJ2-7,.,CSASIRFPYEQYF,TGCAGTGCTAGTATACGGTTCCCTTACGAGCAGTACTTC
once,TRBV5-5,TRBJ2-7,TRBD1,CASSLGDREAYEQYF,TGTGCCAGCAGCTTGGGGGACAGGGAGGCCTACGAGCAGTACTTC
few,TRBV10-3,TRBJ2-5,.,CAISERVPETQYF,TGTGCCATCAGTGAAAGGGTCCCGGAGACCCAGTACTTC
few,TRBV7-9,TRBJ1-2,.,CASSIGRGDGYTF,TGTGCCAGCAGCATTGGACGCGGGGATGGCTACACCTTC
.,TRBV29-1,TRBJ1-1,.,CRVQGNTEAFF,TGCAGAGTACAGGGAAACACTGAAGCTTTCTTT
.,TRBV29-1,TRBJ1-2,TRBD1,CSVGLTGGNYGYTF,TGCAGCGTTGGATTGACAGGGGGAAACTATGGCTACACCTTC
.,TRBV14,TRBJ2-3,TRBD2,CASSQDNSGGPWDTQYF,TGTGCCAGCAGCCAAGATAATAGCGGGGGGCCGTGGGATACGCAGTATTTT
many,TRBV25-1,TRBJ2-3,TRBD2,CASSDTSGFSDTQYF,TGTGCCAGCAGTGATACTAGCGGGTTTTCCGATACGCAGTATTTT
few,TRBV12-3/TRBV12-4,TRBJ2-5,TRBD1,CASSLNRGQTQYF,TGTGCCAGCAGTTTAAACAGGGGACAGACCCAGTACTTC
.,TRBV10-3,TRBJ2-1,.,CAISERDSYNEQFF,TGTGCCATCAGTGAGCGGGATTCTTACAATGAGCAGTTCTTC
few,TRBV12-3/TRBV12-4,TRBJ2-5,TRBD1,CATQATGHTETQYF,TGTGCCACCCAGGCGACAGGGCATACGGAGACCCAGTACTTC
few,TRBV20-1,TRBJ2-3,TRBD2,CSAPGTSGGGSTDTQYF,TGCAGTGCTCCTGGGACTAGCGGGGGGGGAAGCACAGATACGCAGTATTTT
.,TRBV7-9,TRBJ1-2,.,CASSLDVYGNYGYTF,TGTGCCAGCAGCTTAGACGTGTACGGCAACTATGGCTACACCTTC
many,TRBV29-1,TRBJ2-5,TRBD1,CSAGDRQETQYF,TGCAGCGCCGGGGACAGGCAAGAGACCCAGTACTTC
.,TRBV7-2,TRBJ2-5,.,CASSPGLVTQYF,TGTGCCAGCAGCCCCGGGTTGGTGACCCAGTACTTC
few,TRBV10-3,TRBJ2-3,.,CAISGGDGDTQYF,TGTGCCATCAGTGGGGGTGATGGAGATACGCAGTATTTT
few,TRBV12-3/TRBV12-4,TRBJ1-1,.,CASSWDTLNTEAFF,TGTGCCAGCAGTTGGGACACTCTGAACACTGAAGCTTTCTTT
few,TRBV7-9,TRBJ2-3,TRBD2,CASSSHGLAENTDTQYF,TGTGCCAGCAGCTCTCACGGACTAGCGGAGAACACAGATACGCAGTATTTT
few,TRBV6-1,TRBJ2-1,TRBD1,CASSGRTGVNSEQFF,TGTGCCAGCAGCGGACGGACAGGGGTCAACAGTGAGCAGTTCTTC
.,TRBV20-1,TRBJ1-5,TRBD1,CSAQQGRTQPQHF,TGCAGTGCCCAACAGGGGAGGACTCAGCCCCAGCATTTT
.,TRBV11-2,TRBJ2-1,TRBD1,CASSPRDRGDEQFF,TGTGCCAGCAGCCCCCGGGACAGGGGTGATGAGCAGTTCTTC
.,TRBV7-9,TRBJ2-3,TRBD2,CASSPTSGGHYTDTQYF,TGTGCCAGCAGCCCAACTAGCGGGGGCCATTACACAGATACGCAGTATTTT
.,TRBV7-3,TRBJ2-2,.,CASSEGGLTGELFF,TGTGCCAGCAGCGAAGGCGGGCTTACCGGGGAGCTGTTTTTT
.,TRBV4-1,TRBJ1-5,TRBD1,CASSQDPGGRPQHF,TGCGCCAGCAGCCAAGATCCAGGGGGCCGGCCCCAGCATTTT
few,TRBV12-3/TRBV12-4,TRBJ2-4,.,CASETTLAKNIQYF,TGTGCCAGCGAAACGACCCTAGCCAAAAACATTCAGTACTTC
many,TRBV5-8,TRBJ2-7,.,CASSLVTFLGGGSESYEQYF,TGTGCCAGCAGCTTGGTGACGTTTCTGGGGGGGGGCTCGGAGTCCTACGAGCAGTACTTC
few,TRBV6-1,TRBJ2-3,.,CASSKGDTQYF,TGTGCCAGCAGCAAGGGAGATACGCAGTATTTT